This record covers a single TCR beta chain. Unique molecular identifiers were incorporated during preparation of the TCRbeta library. TCRdb fed the PCR reads into MiXCR, producing one record per CDR3 protein. Of around 530,000 distinct CDR3 sequences in the sample, around a third were seen once. The CDR3 totals 13 residues. CDR1 and CDR2 (germline): LNHNV, YYDKDF (reference sequence). The germline V and J ends were trimmed by 5 bases and 2 bases, with 7 bases remaining between them. This sample was included in a study of T-cell reconstitution after alpha-beta-depleted transplantation in children. This chain links TRBV15 with TRBJ1-3; D gene ambiguous. The specimen was PBMCs from the stem cell graft donor, collected from the stem cell graft. This receptor was taken from a human donor who donated a stem cell graft to a child with aplastic anemia. The CDR3 sequence is CATSRTAGNTIYF. DNA of the CDR3: TGTGCCACCAGCCGGACGGCTGGAAACACCATATATTTT.